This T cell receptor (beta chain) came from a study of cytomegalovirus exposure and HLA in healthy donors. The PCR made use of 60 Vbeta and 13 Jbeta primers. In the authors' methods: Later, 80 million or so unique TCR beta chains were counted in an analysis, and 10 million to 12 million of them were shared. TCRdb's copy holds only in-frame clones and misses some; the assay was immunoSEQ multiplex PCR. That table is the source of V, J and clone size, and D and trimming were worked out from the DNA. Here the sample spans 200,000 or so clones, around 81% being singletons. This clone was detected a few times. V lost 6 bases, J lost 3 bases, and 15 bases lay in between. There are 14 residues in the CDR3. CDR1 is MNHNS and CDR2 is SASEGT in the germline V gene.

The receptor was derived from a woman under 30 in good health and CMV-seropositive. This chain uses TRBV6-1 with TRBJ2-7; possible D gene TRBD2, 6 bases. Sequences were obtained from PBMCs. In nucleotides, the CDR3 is TGTGCCAGCAGCGAGACTGGAGGGATCTACGAGCAGTACTTC. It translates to CASSETGGIYEQYF.